This T cell receptor (beta chain) was sequenced during a study of PD-1 blockade in classical Hodgkin lymphoma. Every one of the patients relapsed after autologous stem cell transplantation (brentuximab vedotin exposure was variable). Only in-frame clones appear in the TCRdb table, and some are missing; sequencing was by immunoSEQ multiplex PCR. The sample records approximately 58,000 clones, around 93% being singletons. V lost 5 bases and J lost 1, with 11 bases in between. The CDR3 consists of 14 residues. Germline V gene lookup returns CDR1 LNHDA and CDR2 SQIVND (reference sequence). The material sequenced was peripheral blood mononuclear cells (PBMCs), taken before the second cycle of nivolumab. V gene TRBV19 combines with J gene TRBJ1-1; possibly TRBD1 for D (5 bases). The source is a human donor with classical Hodgkin lymphoma. The CDR3 bases are TGTGCCAGTAGTGTGGGACCGAAGAACACTGAAGCTTTCTTT. Translated, it gives CASSVGPKNTEAFF.